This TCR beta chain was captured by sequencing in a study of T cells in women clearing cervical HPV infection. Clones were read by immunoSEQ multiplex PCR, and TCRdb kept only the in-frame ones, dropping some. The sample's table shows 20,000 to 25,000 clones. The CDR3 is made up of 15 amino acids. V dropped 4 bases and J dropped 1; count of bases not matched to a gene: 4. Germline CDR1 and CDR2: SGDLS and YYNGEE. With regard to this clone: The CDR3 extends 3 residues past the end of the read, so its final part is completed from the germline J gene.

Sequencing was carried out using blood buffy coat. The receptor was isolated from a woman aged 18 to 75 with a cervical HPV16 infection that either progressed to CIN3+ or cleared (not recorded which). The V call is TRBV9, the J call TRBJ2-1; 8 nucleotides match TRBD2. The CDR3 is CASSSSGSSYNEQFF. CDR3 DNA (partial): TGTGCCAGCAGCTCCAGCGGGAGTTCCTACAATGAG.